This TCR beta chain appears in the sequencing data of a study of Ad26.COV2.S vaccination and SARS-CoV-2 variants. As for the study in general: By the intramuscular route, Ad26.COV2.S was given once, or twice 56 days apart.

Study-level findings and limits: Breadth measured for non-spike TCRs was similar across vaccine and placebo recipients.

The assay was immunoSEQ multiplex PCR, and TCRdb's table has in-frame clones only and misses some. The data contain about 680,000 clones, roughly 90% of them seen just once; the ten biggest clones take up roughly 1.5%. The treatment was: some 20 received Ad26.COV2.S at low or high dose, single or two shots; five or six received placebo; per-sample allocation not given. Sampling happened 63 days after the first vaccine or placebo injection. Boston provided a donor who was an adult aged 18-55 years. An Ad26 vector was used to express Wuhan-strain SARS-CoV-2 spike as the vaccine. With respect to this clone: As yet, its antigen is unknown.

V lost 4 bases and J 1 base, leaving 10 bases between the germline ends. The CDR3 length is 15 residues. The germline gives CDR1 ENHRY, CDR2 SYGVKD. The material was peripheral blood, obtained in a trial of Ad26.COV2.S vaccine versus placebo. The chain couples TRBV10-3 to TRBJ2-2, with TRBD1 as a possible D gene (7 bases). The source of this sequence is a person between 18 and 60 years old who received the Ad26.COV2.S COVID-19 vaccine or a placebo. The CDR3 bases are TGTGCCATCAGTGTCCAGGGGGGGAACACCGGGGAGCTGTTTTTT. Protein product: CAISVQGGNTGELFF.